The present TCR beta chain was sequenced within a study of blood T cell repertoires in COVID-19. About the study: Both acute and convalescent COVID-19 samples were obtained from the United States, Italy and Spain. From T cells, B-cell-depleted T cells, or PBMCs came the material, which was cDNA or gDNA.

J was trimmed by 2 bases and V by 4 bases; bases with no gene match: 5. CDR3 size: 16 residues. Germline V gene sequence: CDR1 SGHRS, CDR2 YFSETQ. Seattle enrolled patients during active infection and tracked them longitudinally. Methods used by the authors: Counts of nucleated cells, estimated from reference gene primer amplification, were obtained. Method: immunoSEQ multiplex PCR; TCRdb's copy keeps in-frame clones and lacks some. Clone size and V and J calls were adopted from that table, with D and trimming inferred from the DNA. The sample lists about 230,000 clones; just over 85% were seen once. Sequenced sample: peripheral blood. J is TRBJ2-2 and V is TRBV5-1, with 10 bases identical to TRBD1. The sequence was obtained from a man aged 50-59 years with COVID-19, enrolled during active disease. In DNA form, the CDR3 reads TGCGCCAGCAGCCGGGGACAGGGGCTAAACACCGGGGAGCTGTTTTTT. Protein sequence: CASSRGQGLNTGELFF.